This TCR beta chain was profiled in a study of neoadjuvant nivolumab and ipilimumab in lung cancer. As regards this clone: Its antigen remains unidentified.

Study-wide points: Higher pretherapy blood TCR richness went with higher resected-tumor richness. Only two of four nivolumab-treated tumors gained richness and clonality by surgery. A small number of samples were TCR sequenced. TCR richness and clonality were higher in tumors than adjacent uninvolved lung.

The repertoire was sequenced with immunoSEQ multiplex PCR; TCRdb's copy has only in-frame clones and lacks some. Here the sample spans 25,000 to 35,000 clones, approximately 90% being singletons. The germline V gene has CDR1 SGHVS and CDR2 FQNEAQ. The CDR3 extends over 13 amino acids. Between the trimmed V and J ends, which lost 1 base and 1 base, there was a span of 5 bases. The TCR originated in an adult with non-small cell lung cancer. The chain uses TRBV7-8 and TRBJ2-7; the D gene is possibly TRBD1 (5 bases). This specimen was peripheral blood, taken after neoadjuvant nivolumab, alone or with ipilimumab, at or shortly before surgery. This CDR3 is CASSLDRSYEQYF. CDR3 bases: TGTGCCAGCAGCTTAGACAGGTCCTACGAGCAGTACTTC.